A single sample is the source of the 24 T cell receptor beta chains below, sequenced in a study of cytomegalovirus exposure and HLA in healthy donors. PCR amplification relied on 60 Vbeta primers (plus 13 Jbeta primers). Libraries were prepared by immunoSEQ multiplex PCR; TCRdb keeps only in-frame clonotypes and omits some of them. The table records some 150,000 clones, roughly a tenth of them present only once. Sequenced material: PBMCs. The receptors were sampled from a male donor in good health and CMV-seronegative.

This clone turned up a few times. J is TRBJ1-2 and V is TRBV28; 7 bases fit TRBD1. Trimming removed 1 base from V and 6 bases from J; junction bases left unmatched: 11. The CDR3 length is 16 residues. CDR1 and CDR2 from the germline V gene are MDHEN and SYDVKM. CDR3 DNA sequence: TGTGCCAGCAGTTTATTTGGTCAGGGGGTGGCAGATGGCTACACCTTC. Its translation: CASSLFGQGVADGYTF.

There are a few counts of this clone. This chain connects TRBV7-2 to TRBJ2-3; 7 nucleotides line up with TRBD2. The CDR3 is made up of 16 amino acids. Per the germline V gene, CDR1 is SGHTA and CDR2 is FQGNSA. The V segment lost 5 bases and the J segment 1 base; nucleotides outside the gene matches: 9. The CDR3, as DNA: TGTGCCAGCAGCCTGCAGGGTGGGGGGGGCACAGATACGCAGTATTTT. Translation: CASSLQGGGGTDTQYF.

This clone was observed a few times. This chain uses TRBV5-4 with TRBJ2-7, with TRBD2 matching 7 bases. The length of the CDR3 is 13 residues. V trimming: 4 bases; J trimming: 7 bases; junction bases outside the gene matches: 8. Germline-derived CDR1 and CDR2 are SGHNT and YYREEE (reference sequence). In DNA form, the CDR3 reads TGTGCCAGCAGCCAGACCGACGGGGGGGAGCAGTACTTC. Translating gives CASSQTDGGEQYF.

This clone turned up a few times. CDR3 bases: TGCGCCAGCAGCTTGGGCGGCGGGCAGCCCCACACCTTC. It yields the protein CASSLGGGQPHTF. The gene calls are TRBV5-1 and TRBJ1-2; no definite D call. CDR1 is SGHRS and CDR2 is YFSETQ in the germline V gene. Trimming removed 0 bases from V and 12 bases from J, with 15 bases in between. CDR3 length equals 13 residues.

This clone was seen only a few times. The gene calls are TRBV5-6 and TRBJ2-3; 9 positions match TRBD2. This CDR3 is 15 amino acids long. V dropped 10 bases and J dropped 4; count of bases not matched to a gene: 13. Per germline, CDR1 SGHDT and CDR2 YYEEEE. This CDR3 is CAGQMGAGGPDTQYF. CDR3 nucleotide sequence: TGTGCCGGACAGATGGGAGCGGGAGGTCCAGATACGCAGTATTTT.

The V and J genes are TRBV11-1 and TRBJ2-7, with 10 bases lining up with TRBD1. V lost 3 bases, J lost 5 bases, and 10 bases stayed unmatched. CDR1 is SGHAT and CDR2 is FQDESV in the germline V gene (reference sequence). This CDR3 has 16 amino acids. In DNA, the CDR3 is TGTGCCAGCAGCTTCCGCGGGGGGACAGGGGCCCACGAGCAGTACTTC. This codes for CASSFRGGTGAHEQYF.

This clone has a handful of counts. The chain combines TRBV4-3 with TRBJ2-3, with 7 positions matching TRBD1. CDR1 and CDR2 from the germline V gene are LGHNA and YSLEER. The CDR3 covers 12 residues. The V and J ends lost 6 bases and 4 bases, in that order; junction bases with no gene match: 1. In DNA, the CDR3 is TGCGCCAGCAGGGGGACAGCAGATACGCAGTATTTT. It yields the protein CASRGTADTQYF.

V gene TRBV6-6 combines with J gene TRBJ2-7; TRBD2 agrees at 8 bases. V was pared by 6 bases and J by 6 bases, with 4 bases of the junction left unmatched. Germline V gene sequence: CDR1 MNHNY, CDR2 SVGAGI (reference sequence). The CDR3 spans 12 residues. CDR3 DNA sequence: TGTGCCAGCAGCCCCGGGGGGGCCGAGCAGTACTTC. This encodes CASSPGGAEQYF.

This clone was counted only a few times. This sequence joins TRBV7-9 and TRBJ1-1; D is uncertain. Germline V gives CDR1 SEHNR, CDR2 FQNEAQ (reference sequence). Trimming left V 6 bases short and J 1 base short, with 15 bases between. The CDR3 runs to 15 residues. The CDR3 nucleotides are TGTGCCAGCAGTTCTTTCAATACAGAGAACACTGAAGCTTTCTTT. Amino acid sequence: CASSSFNTENTEAFF.

The CDR3 region is CASSPRDYYTEAFF. CDR3 nucleotides: TGTGCCAGCTCACCGCGGGACTACTACACTGAAGCTTTCTTT. The V and J genes are TRBV18 and TRBJ1-1; perhaps TRBD1 as D (5 bases). Germline CDR1 reads KGHSH; CDR2 reads LQKENI. The CDR3 has 14 amino acids. With 3 bases removed from V and 3 bases from J, the gap between germline ends came to 11 bases.

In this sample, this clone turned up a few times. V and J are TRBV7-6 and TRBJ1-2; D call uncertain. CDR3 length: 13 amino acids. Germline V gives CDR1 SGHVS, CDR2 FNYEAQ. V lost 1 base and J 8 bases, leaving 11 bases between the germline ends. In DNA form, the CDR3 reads TGTGCCAGCAGCTTAGAGGCCCTCGGGGGCTACACCTTC. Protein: CASSLEALGGYTF. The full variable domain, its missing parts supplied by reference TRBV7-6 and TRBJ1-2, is GAGVSQSPRYKVTKRGQDVALRCDPISGHVSLYWYRQALGQGPEFLTYFNYEAQQDKSGLPNDRFSAERPEGSISTLTIQRTEQRDSAMYRCASSLEALGGYTFGSGTRLTVV.

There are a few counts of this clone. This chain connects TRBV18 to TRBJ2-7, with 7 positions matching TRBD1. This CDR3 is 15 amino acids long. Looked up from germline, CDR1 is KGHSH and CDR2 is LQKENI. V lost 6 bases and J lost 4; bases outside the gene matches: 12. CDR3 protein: CASSPGQVDLYEQYF. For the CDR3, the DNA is TGTGCCAGCTCCCCAGGACAGGTGGATTTATACGAGCAGTACTTC.

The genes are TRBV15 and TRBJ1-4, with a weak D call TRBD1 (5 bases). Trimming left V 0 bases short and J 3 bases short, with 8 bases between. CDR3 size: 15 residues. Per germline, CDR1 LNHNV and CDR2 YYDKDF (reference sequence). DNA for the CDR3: TGTGCCACCAGCAGAGATCGGGGGTCTAATGAAAAACTGTTTTTT. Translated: CATSRDRGSNEKLFF.

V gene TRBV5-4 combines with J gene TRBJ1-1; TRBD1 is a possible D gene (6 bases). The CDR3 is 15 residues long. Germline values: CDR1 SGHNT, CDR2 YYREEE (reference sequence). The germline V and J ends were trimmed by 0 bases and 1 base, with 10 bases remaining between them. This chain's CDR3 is CASSLGGLGNTEAFF. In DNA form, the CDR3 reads TGTGCCAGCAGCTTGGGGGGGCTGGGGAACACTGAAGCTTTCTTT.

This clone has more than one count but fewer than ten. The CDR3 reads CASSLVLPRQGTQYF. CDR3 in DNA: TGCGCCAGCAGCTTGGTACTTCCGAGACAGGGAACCCAGTACTTC. The V and J genes are TRBV5-1 and TRBJ2-5; 7 bases fit TRBD1. The CDR3 consists of 15 residues. Germline assignment: CDR1 SGHRS and CDR2 YFSETQ. V dropped 0 bases and J dropped 8; count of bases not matched to a gene: 10.

The DNA for the CDR3 is TGTGCCAGCAGTTTAGTCGGGAATCAGCCCCAGCATTTT. Its protein is CASSLVGNQPQHF. This chain links TRBV27 with TRBJ1-5; no definite D call. Trimming took 2 bases from V and 4 from J, leaving 6 bases between them. The CDR3 covers 13 residues. Germline loops: CDR1 MNHEY, CDR2 SMNVEV (reference sequence).

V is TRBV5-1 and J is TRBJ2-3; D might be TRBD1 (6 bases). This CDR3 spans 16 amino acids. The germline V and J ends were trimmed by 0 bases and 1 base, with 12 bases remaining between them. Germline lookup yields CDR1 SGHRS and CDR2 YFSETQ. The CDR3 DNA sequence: TGCGCCAGCAGCTTGGCCGGGACACAACGCACAGATACGCAGTATTTT. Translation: CASSLAGTQRTDTQYF. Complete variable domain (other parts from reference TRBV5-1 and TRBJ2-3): KAGVTQTPRYLIKTRGQQVTLSCSPISGHRSVSWYQQTPGQGLQFLFEYFSETQRNKGNFPGRFSGRQFSNSRSEMNVSTLELGDSALYLCASSLAGTQRTDTQYFGPGTRLTVL.

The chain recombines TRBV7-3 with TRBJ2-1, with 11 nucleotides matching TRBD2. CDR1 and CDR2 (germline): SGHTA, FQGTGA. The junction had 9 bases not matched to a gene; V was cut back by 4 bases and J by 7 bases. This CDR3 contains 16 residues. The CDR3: CASSSDSGGGWNEQFF. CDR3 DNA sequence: TGTGCCAGCAGCTCGGATAGCGGGGGGGGTTGGAATGAGCAGTTCTTC.

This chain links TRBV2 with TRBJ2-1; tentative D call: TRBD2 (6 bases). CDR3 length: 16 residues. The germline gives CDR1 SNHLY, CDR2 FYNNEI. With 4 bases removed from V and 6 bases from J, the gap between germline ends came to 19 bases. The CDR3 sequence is CASSVLIERVANEQFF. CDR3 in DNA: TGTGCCAGCAGTGTTCTTATCGAGCGGGTTGCCAATGAGCAGTTCTTC.

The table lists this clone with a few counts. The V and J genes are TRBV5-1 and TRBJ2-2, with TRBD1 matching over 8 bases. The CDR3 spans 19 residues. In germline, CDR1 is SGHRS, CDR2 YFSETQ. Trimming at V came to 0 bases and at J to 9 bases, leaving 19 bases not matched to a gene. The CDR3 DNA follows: TGCGCCAGCAGCTTGGGAGGGACAGGACCCAACGGAGGGGTCCGGGAGCTGTTTTTT. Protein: CASSLGGTGPNGGVRELFF.

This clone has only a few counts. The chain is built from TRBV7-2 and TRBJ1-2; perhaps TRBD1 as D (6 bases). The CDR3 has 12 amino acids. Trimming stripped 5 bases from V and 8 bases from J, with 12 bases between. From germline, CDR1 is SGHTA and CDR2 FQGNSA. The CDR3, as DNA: TGTGCCAGCAGCCCGGGGGGCTGGGGCTACACCTTC. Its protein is CASSPGGWGYTF.

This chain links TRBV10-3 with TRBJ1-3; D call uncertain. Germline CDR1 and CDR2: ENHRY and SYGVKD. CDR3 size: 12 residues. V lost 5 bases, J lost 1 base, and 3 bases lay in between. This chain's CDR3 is CAISLSGNTIYF. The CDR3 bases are TGTGCCATCAGTTTATCTGGAAACACCATATATTTT.

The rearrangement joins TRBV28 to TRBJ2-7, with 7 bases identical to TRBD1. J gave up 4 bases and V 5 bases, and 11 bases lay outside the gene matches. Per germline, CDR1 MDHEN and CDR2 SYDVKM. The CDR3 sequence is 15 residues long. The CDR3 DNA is TGTGCCAGCAGTGACCGGGACAGCCCGAAGTACGAGCAGTACTTC. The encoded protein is CASSDRDSPKYEQYF.

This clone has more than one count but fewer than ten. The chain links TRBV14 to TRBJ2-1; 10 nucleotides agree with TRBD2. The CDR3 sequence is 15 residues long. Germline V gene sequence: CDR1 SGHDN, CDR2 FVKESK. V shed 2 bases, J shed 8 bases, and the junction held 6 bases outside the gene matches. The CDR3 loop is CASSQLQAGGHEQFF. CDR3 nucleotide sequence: TGTGCCAGCAGCCAACTGCAAGCGGGGGGGCATGAGCAGTTCTTC.